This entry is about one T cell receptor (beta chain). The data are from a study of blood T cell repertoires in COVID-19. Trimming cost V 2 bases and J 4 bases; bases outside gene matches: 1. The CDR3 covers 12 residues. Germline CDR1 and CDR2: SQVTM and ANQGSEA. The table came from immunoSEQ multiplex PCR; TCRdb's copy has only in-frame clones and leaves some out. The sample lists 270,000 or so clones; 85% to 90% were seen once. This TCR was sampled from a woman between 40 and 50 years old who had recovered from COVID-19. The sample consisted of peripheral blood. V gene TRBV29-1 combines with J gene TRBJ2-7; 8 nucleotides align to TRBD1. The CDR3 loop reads CSVEQGAYEQYF. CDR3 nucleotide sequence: TGCAGCGTTGAACAGGGGGCGTACGAGCAGTACTTC.